What follows are 27 T cell receptor beta chains derived from one specimen sequenced in a study of cytomegalovirus exposure and HLA in healthy donors. 13 Jbeta primers and 60 Vbeta primers were used for the PCR. Profiling relied on immunoSEQ multiplex PCR, and the TCRdb table lists in-frame clones only, not all of them. The sample lists some 270,000 clones; around nine tenths were seen once. Sequenced: PBMCs. These receptors came from a girl aged 2 to 10 in good health and CMV-seronegative.

The chain couples TRBV9 to TRBJ2-3; D gene uncertain. Germline CDR1 and CDR2: SGDLS and YYNGEE. Trimming shortened V by 2 bases and J by 0 bases, and 10 bases separated the two germline ends. The CDR3 contains 15 residues. CDR3 residues: CASSVMQESTDTQYF. The CDR3 DNA sequence: TGTGCCAGCAGCGTCATGCAGGAAAGCACAGATACGCAGTATTTT.

This clone was observed once. V gene TRBV11-2 combines with J gene TRBJ2-7; D perhaps matches TRBD2 (5 bases). V lost 3 bases and J 2 bases, leaving 23 bases between the germline ends. Per the germline V gene, CDR1 is SGHAT and CDR2 is FQNNGV. The CDR3 is 18 amino acids. The CDR3 DNA sequence: TGTGCCAGCAGCTTCTCTCTGGGAGTGTCTGGGCTGGCCTACGAGCAGTACTTC. It codes for CASSFSLGVSGLAYEQYF. Together with reference TRBV11-2 and TRBJ2-7, the CDR3 gives the full variable domain: EAGVAQSPRYKIIEKRQSVAFWCNPISGHATLYWYQQILGQGPKLLIQFQNNGVVDDSQLPKDRFSAERLKGVDSTLKIQPAKLEDSAVYLCASSFSLGVSGLAYEQYFGPGTRLTVT.

The chain couples TRBV5-6 to TRBJ2-7, with D perhaps TRBD2 (6 bases). The CDR3 loop spans 12 amino acids. Germline CDR1 reads SGHDT; CDR2 reads YYEEEE. The germline V and J ends were trimmed by 4 bases and 1 base, with 6 bases remaining between them. For the CDR3, the DNA is TGTGCCAGCAGCGGACTATCCTACGAGCAGTACTTC. It yields the protein CASSGLSYEQYF.

The chain couples TRBV18 to TRBJ1-2; tentative D call: TRBD1 (6 bases). Germline V gene lookup returns CDR1 KGHSH and CDR2 LQKENI. This CDR3 spans 16 amino acids. Trimming pared 3 bases from V and 0 bases from J, leaving 14 bases between. CDR3 in DNA: TGTGCCAGCTCACCTACTCAGGGGACCTCTAACTATGGCTACACCTTC. Translating gives CASSPTQGTSNYGYTF.

In its sample, this clone was seen once. The V gene is TRBV7-9, the J gene TRBJ2-1, with 9 bases aligning to TRBD2. The CDR3 consists of 16 residues. Germline V gives CDR1 SEHNR, CDR2 FQNEAQ (reference sequence). The V and J ends lost 6 bases and 2 bases, in that order; junction bases with no gene match: 8. In DNA form, the CDR3 reads TGTGCCAGCAGACCAACTCTAGCGGGGACCTACAATGAGCAGTTCTTC. Residues: CASRPTLAGTYNEQFF.

This clone is a singleton in its sample. The genes are TRBV2 and TRBJ2-1, with D possibly being TRBD1 (5 bases). Germline CDR1 SNHLY, CDR2 FYNNEI. V was shortened by 9 bases and J by 5 bases, with 14 bases between the two germline ends. The CDR3 is 13 amino acids. The chain's CDR3 is CASTKRQNNEQFF. In DNA form, the CDR3 reads TGTGCCAGTACAAAGCGACAGAACAATGAGCAGTTCTTC.

The genes are TRBV11-2 and TRBJ2-1, with D maybe TRBD2 (6 bases). Germline values: CDR1 SGHAT, CDR2 FQNNGV. The CDR3 covers 14 residues. Trimming cost V 3 bases and J 4 bases, with 10 bases left between them. The CDR3 is CASSFPGEYNEQFF. The CDR3 coding sequence is TGTGCCAGCAGCTTTCCGGGAGAGTACAATGAGCAGTTCTTC.

The chain couples TRBV4-2 to TRBJ2-5, with 9 bases aligning to TRBD1. The end of the DNA is better explained by TRBJ2-7, so the J call may be wrong. Germline CDR1 reads LGHNA; CDR2 reads YNFKEQ. This CDR3 spans 16 amino acids. The DNA of the CDR3 is TGTGCCAGCAGCCACCCGCCCGGGACAGGGTCCTACGAGCAGTACTTC. It codes for CASSHPPGTGSYEQYF.

The chain employs TRBV10-3 and TRBJ2-1; TRBD2 matches at 7 bases. The CDR3 is 14 amino acids. The germline CDR1 and CDR2 sequences are ENHRY and SYGVKD. V lost 4 bases and J lost 0; bases outside the gene matches: 0. The DNA of the CDR3 is TGTGCCATCAGTGTAGCGGGCTCCTACAATGAGCAGTTCTTC. This sequence encodes CAISVAGSYNEQFF.

Remarks on this clone: Its ends do not fully match the called genes, so a read error is possible. The rearrangement uses TRBV7-7 and TRBJ2-5, with TRBD2 identical over 8 bases. Germline CDR1 reads SSHAT; CDR2 reads FNYEAQ (reference sequence). The CDR3 length is 15 residues. The DNA for the CDR3 is TGTGCTAGCAGCTTGCGGGGGGCTCGGGAAGAGACCCAGTACTTC. It codes for CASSLRGAREETQYF.

V and J are TRBV27 and TRBJ2-7, with 10 bases identical to TRBD1. V was clipped by 5 bases and J by 4 bases; unmatched bases: 8. Germline V lookup: CDR1 MNHEY, CDR2 SMNVEV (reference sequence). The length of the CDR3 is 15 residues. CDR3: CASSLIRDRGYEQYF. CDR3 DNA: TGTGCCAGCAGTCTCATCCGGGACAGGGGTTACGAGCAGTACTTC.

V gene TRBV21-1 combines with J gene TRBJ1-5; TRBD1, the table's D call, lacks a check against the DNA. TRBV21-1 is labeled a pseudogene. The CDR3 has 18 amino acids. The CDR3 loop reads CASSRPGQGDDSNQPQHF. The CDR3 nucleotides are TGTGCCAGCAGCAGACCGGGACAGGGGGATGACAGCAATCAGCCCCAGCATTTT.

CDR3 loop: CASSLDRTYYDTEAFF. CDR3 sequence (DNA): TGTGCCAGCAGTTTGGACAGGACCTACTACGACACTGAAGCTTTCTTT. The V call is TRBV6-5, the J call TRBJ1-1; 7 bases line up with TRBD1. CDR3 length: 16 residues. With V trimmed by 4 bases and J by 3 bases, 11 bases remained unmatched. Germline CDR1 MNHEY, CDR2 SVGAGI.

This chain joins TRBV10-2 and TRBJ2-5; TRBD2 matches at 8 bases. CDR1 is WSHSY and CDR2 is SAAADI in the germline V gene. CDR3 length: 13 amino acids. The V segment lost 6 bases and the J segment 5 bases; nucleotides outside the gene matches: 5. The CDR3, as DNA: TGCGCCAGCAGCGGGGGGGCCATGGAGACCCAGTACTTC. Amino acids: CASSGGAMETQYF.

The genes are TRBV25-1 and TRBJ2-7, with D perhaps matching TRBD1 (5 bases). Trimming stripped 8 bases from V and 2 bases from J, with 16 bases between. The CDR3 runs to 14 residues. Germline assignment: CDR1 MGHDK and CDR2 SYGVNS. The CDR3 sequence: CASGPRDETYEQYF. The CDR3 DNA follows: TGTGCCAGCGGACCCAGGGATGAGACCTACGAGCAGTACTTC.

The chain couples TRBV2 to TRBJ1-5, with TRBD1 as a possible D gene (6 bases). In germline, CDR1 is SNHLY, CDR2 FYNNEI. V gave up 5 bases and J gave up 6 bases, with 17 bases separating them. The CDR3 spans 15 residues. CDR3: CASSFKRTALQPQHF. In DNA, the CDR3 is TGTGCCAGCAGTTTCAAGCGGACAGCCCTTCAGCCCCAGCATTTT.

The chain is built from TRBV7-9 and TRBJ1-2, with TRBD1 identical over 7 bases. The trim removed 5 bases at V and 5 bases at J, leaving 17 bases unmatched. The CDR3 consists of 17 residues. Germline CDR1 reads SEHNR; CDR2 reads FQNEAQ (reference sequence). In DNA, the CDR3 is TGTGCCAGCAGCCCCCAGGGGGGCGCCTTCCGACTTTATGGCTACACCTTC. This gives the protein CASSPQGGAFRLYGYTF. Filled out from reference TRBV7-9 and TRBJ1-2, the complete variable domain reads DTGVSQNPRHKITKRGQNVTFRCDPISEHNRLYWYRQTLGQGPEFLTYFQNEAQLEKSRLLSDRFSAERPKGSFSTLEIQRTEQGDSAMYLCASSPQGGAFRLYGYTFGSGTRLTVV.

The chain combines TRBV4-2 with TRBJ1-5, with D unclear. CDR3 length equals 14 residues. Germline-derived CDR1 and CDR2 are LGHNA and YNFKEQ. Trimming cost V 0 bases and J 9 bases, with 12 bases left between them. CDR3 sequence reads: CASSQDMAGLPQHF. The CDR3 DNA reads TGTGCCAGCAGCCAAGATATGGCAGGTCTGCCCCAGCATTTT.

The CDR3 loop reads CASSDPRVATNEKLFF. CDR3 coding DNA: TGTGCCAGCAGTGATCCCAGGGTAGCAACTAATGAAAAACTGTTTTTT. V is TRBV2 and J is TRBJ1-4, with D perhaps TRBD1 (5 bases). The CDR3 spans 16 residues. Germline V gene sequence: CDR1 SNHLY, CDR2 FYNNEI. V gave up 3 bases and J gave up 0 bases, with 11 bases separating them. Full variable domain (missing parts from reference TRBV2 and TRBJ1-4): EPEVTQTPSHQVTQMGQEVILRCVPISNHLYFYWYRQILGQKVEFLVSFYNNEISEKSEIFDDQFSVERPDGSNFTLKIRSTKLEDSAMYFCASSDPRVATNEKLFFGSGTQLSVL.

J is TRBJ1-6 and V is TRBV5-1; tentative D call: TRBD1 (5 bases). The CDR3 totals 16 residues. The V gene lost 0 bases and the J gene lost 5 bases, with 12 bases spanning the gap. Germline CDR1 is SGHRS and CDR2 is YFSETQ. CDR3 sequence reads: CASSLGTGGNNSPLHF. The CDR3 DNA reads TGCGCCAGCAGCTTGGGGACGGGGGGGAATAATTCACCCCTCCACTTT.

V and J are TRBV9 and TRBJ1-1, with 7 bases identical to TRBD1. From germline, CDR1 is SGDLS and CDR2 YYNGEE. Trimming took 3 bases from V and 6 from J; bases not matched to a gene: 14. CDR3 length: 16 amino acids. The CDR3 here is CASSADRQGVKAEAFF. The CDR3 DNA reads as TGTGCCAGCAGCGCCGACCGACAGGGCGTAAAGGCTGAAGCTTTCTTT. The full variable domain, completed using reference TRBV9 and TRBJ1-1, is DSGVTQTPKHLITATGQRVTLRCSPRSGDLSVYWYQQSLDQGLQFLIQYYNGEERAKGNILERFSAQQFPDLHSELNLSSLELGDSALYFCASSADRQGVKAEAFFGQGTRLTVV.

This clone occurred a few times. The rearrangement joins TRBV7-2 to TRBJ2-7, with 13 positions matching TRBD2. The CDR3 spans 15 residues. Trimming at V came to 1 base and at J to 7 bases, leaving 4 bases not matched to a gene. CDR1 is SGHTA, CDR2 FQGNSA, per germline. In DNA form, the CDR3 reads TGTGCCAGCAGCTTAGACCAACTAGCGGGAGGGGAGCAGTACTTC. Translating it yields CASSLDQLAGGEQYF.

The rearrangement links TRBV6-1 to TRBJ2-3, with D maybe TRBD1 (6 bases). Germline V gene data show CDR1 as MNHNS and CDR2 as SASEGT. Trimming stripped 4 bases from V and 6 bases from J, with 11 bases between. The CDR3 has 13 residues. This chain's CDR3 is CASSADSGDTQYF. In DNA form, the CDR3 reads TGTGCCAGCAGTGCGGACAGTGGGGATACGCAGTATTTT.

This chain joins TRBV6-5 and TRBJ1-2, with 9 bases lining up with TRBD1. CDR3 length: 14 residues. Germline V gene sequence: CDR1 MNHEY, CDR2 SVGAGI. Trimming at V came to 4 bases and at J to 8 bases, leaving 8 bases not matched to a gene. The CDR3 reads CASSSPGQGDGYTF. The CDR3 DNA is TGTGCCAGCAGTTCCCCGGGACAGGGAGACGGCTACACCTTC.

The chain has TRBV5-4 and TRBJ2-1; 11 bases map to TRBD1. CDR1 is SGHNT, CDR2 YYREEE, per germline (reference sequence). Trimming removed 1 base from V and 5 bases from J; junction bases left unmatched: 5. The CDR3 contains 16 residues. CDR3 DNA sequence: TGTGCCAGCAGCTTGCCGGGGACAGGGGGAAACAATGAGCAGTTCTTC. Protein: CASSLPGTGGNNEQFF.

CDR3 bases: TGTGCCAGCAGCGTAGAAGGAGCTACAGAGACCCAGTACTTC. It encodes CASSVEGATETQYF. The chain has TRBV9 and TRBJ2-5; D unclear. From germline, CDR1 is SGDLS and CDR2 YYNGEE. Trimming shortened V by 0 bases and J by 4 bases, and 10 bases separated the two germline ends. This CDR3 contains 14 residues.

This clone was seen once. This chain joins TRBV5-6 and TRBJ1-6; 9 nucleotides match TRBD1. Germline loops: CDR1 SGHDT, CDR2 YYEEEE. With 1 base clipped from V and 0 bases from J, the junction kept 5 bases outside the gene matches. This CDR3 comprises 18 residues. The CDR3 region has the DNA TGTGCCAGCAGCTTGACTACGGACAGGGGCTCCTATAATTCACCCCTCCACTTT. Protein sequence: CASSLTTDRGSYNSPLHF.